This T cell receptor beta chain was sequenced in a study of T-cell reconstitution after alpha-beta-depleted transplantation in children. Trimming cost V 5 bases and J 8 bases, with 15 bases left between them. CDR3 length: 13 amino acids. The germline V gene encodes CDR1 SGHTA and CDR2 FQGTGA. The TCRbeta library incorporated unique molecular identifiers. MiXCR, run by TCRdb on the PCR reads, gives a single entry per CDR3 protein. The sample contains hundreds of thousands of distinct CDR3 sequences, roughly a tenth of which appear only once. The sample here was PBMCs from the stem cell graft donor, taken from the stem cell graft. The chain recombines TRBV7-3 with TRBJ2-5; D may match TRBD1 or TRBD2 (5 bases each). The clonotype was recovered from a human donor who donated a stem cell graft to a child with acute myeloid leukemia. DNA of the CDR3: TGTGCCAGCAGCCTCTTAGACGGGGCAACCCAGTACTTC. Protein sequence: CASSLLDGATQYF.